This T cell receptor beta chain was recovered during a study of T cell responses to AZD1222 COVID-19 vaccine. The CDR3 has 14 residues. Per the germline V gene, CDR1 is MNHEY and CDR2 is SMNVEV (reference sequence). V was shortened by 8 bases and J by 5 bases, with 16 bases between the two germline ends. The data were produced by immunoSEQ multiplex PCR, yet TCRdb's version contains in-frame clones alone and is incomplete. In the table there are roughly 180,000 clones, roughly nine tenths of which are singletons. The source is an adult who received the AZD1222 COVID-19 vaccine. The sequenced sample was peripheral blood, obtained 28 days after the second AZD1222 dose. J is TRBJ1-5 and V is TRBV27; the D is unclear. CDR3 DNA: TGTGCCAGCGGCCATTGGAGGTTGGATCAGCCCCAGCATTTT. This translates into CASGHWRLDQPQHF.